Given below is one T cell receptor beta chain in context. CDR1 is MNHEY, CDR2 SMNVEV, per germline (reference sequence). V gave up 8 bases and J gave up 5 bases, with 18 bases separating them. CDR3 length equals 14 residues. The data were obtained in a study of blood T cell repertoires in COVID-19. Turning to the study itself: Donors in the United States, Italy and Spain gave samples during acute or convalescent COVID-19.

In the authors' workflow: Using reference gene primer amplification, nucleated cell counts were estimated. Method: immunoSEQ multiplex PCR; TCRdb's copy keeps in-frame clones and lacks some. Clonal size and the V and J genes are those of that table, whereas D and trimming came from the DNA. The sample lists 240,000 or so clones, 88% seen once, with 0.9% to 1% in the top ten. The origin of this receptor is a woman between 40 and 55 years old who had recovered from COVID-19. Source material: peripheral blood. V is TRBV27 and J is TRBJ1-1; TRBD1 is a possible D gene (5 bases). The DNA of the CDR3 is TGTGCCAGCCACCCCTGGGGGGGAGGGACTGAAGCTTTCTTT. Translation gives CASHPWGGGTEAFF.